The rows below give T cell receptor beta chains drawn from one sample of a study of T cells in localized non-small cell lung cancer. Produced via immunoSEQ multiplex PCR; TCRdb's table is partial and in-frame only. The sample lists tens of thousands of clones; 65% to 90% were seen once. This sample comprised peripheral blood, obtained before any cancer treatment. Receptors were obtained from a male donor older than 55 with stage III lung adenocarcinoma. The CDR3 runs from the conserved cysteine through the conserved F or W. The D gene is left open where the match is weak. Only some rows state a clone size, as once, few, many or a class for expanded clones.

clone_size: .; d_call: TRBD1; v_call: TRBV7-7; j_call: TRBJ1-6; cdr3_aa: CASEGQGSFYNSPLHF; cdr3_nt: TGTGCTAGCGAAGGACAGGGGTCCTTCTATAATTCACCCCTCCACTTT
clone_size: few; d_call: .; v_call: TRBV15; j_call: TRBJ1-4; cdr3_aa: CATRTAGFEKLFF; cdr3_nt: TGTGCCACCAGAACGGCGGGGTTCGAAAAACTGTTTTTT
clone_size: few; d_call: .; v_call: TRBV19; j_call: TRBJ1-2; cdr3_aa: CASSPGSSGVTNYGYTF; cdr3_nt: TGTGCCAGTAGCCCGGGATCGTCAGGGGTAACTAACTATGGCTACACCTTC
clone_size: .; d_call: .; v_call: TRBV29-1; j_call: TRBJ2-1; cdr3_aa: CSVEEVQGKLGDEQFF; cdr3_nt: TGCAGCGTTGAAGAAGTCCAGGGAAAGTTAGGCGATGAGCAGTTCTTC
clone_size: .; d_call: .; v_call: TRBV11-3; j_call: TRBJ2-3; cdr3_aa: CASSGRGTDTQYF; cdr3_nt: TGTGCCAGCAGCGGGAGGGGGACAGATACGCAGTATTTT
clone_size: .; d_call: TRBD1; v_call: TRBV7-6; j_call: TRBJ1-1; cdr3_aa: CASSFRPNRLGQGATEAFF; cdr3_nt: TGTGCCAGCAGCTTCCGTCCAAATCGGCTGGGACAGGGGGCCACTGAAGCTTTCTTT
clone_size: .; d_call: TRBD2; v_call: TRBV9; j_call: TRBJ2-3; cdr3_aa: CASSGLKTSPYTQYF; cdr3_nt: TGTGCCAGCAGCGGATTGAAGACTAGCCCTTATACGCAGTATTTT
clone_size: .; d_call: .; v_call: TRBV5-6; j_call: TRBJ1-1; cdr3_aa: CASSDWTGDKAFF; cdr3_nt: TGTGCCAGCAGCGACTGGACGGGTGATAAAGCTTTCTTT
clone_size: .; d_call: TRBD2; v_call: TRBV7-8; j_call: TRBJ2-5; cdr3_aa: CASSSRGAGQETQYF; cdr3_nt: TGTGCCAGCAGCTCGCGGGGGGCCGGTCAAGAGACCCAGTACTTC
clone_size: .; d_call: .; v_call: TRBV19; j_call: TRBJ1-5; cdr3_aa: CASSIADMNNQPQHF; cdr3_nt: TGTGCCAGTAGTATAGCTGATATGAATAATCAGCCCCAGCATTTT